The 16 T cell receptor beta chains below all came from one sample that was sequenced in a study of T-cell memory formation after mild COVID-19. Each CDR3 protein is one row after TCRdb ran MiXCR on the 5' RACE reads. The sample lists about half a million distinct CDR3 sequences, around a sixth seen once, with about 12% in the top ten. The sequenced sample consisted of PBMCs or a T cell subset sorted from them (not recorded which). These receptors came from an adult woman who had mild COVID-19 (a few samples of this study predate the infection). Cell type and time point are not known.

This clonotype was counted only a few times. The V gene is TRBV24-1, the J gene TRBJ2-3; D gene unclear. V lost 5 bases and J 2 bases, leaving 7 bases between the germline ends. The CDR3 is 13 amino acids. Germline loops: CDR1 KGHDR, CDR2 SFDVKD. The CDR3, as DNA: TGTGCCACCAGTGGGCGACCCACAGATACGCAGTATTTT. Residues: CATSGRPTDTQYF.

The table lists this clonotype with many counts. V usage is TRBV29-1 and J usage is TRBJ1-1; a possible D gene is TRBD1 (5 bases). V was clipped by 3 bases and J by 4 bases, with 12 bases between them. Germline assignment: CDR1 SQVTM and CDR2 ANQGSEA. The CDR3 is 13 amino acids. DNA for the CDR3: TGCAGCGTTGAGGTTGACAGAGCCACTGAAGCTTTCTTT. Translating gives CSVEVDRATEAFF.

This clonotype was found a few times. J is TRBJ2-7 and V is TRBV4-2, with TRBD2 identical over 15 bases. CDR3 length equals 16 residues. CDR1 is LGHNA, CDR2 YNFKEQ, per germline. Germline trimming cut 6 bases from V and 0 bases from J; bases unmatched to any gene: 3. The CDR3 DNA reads TGTGCCAGCAGAGGGACTAGCGGGGGGAGCTCCTACGAGCAGTACTTC. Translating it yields CASRGTSGGSSYEQYF.

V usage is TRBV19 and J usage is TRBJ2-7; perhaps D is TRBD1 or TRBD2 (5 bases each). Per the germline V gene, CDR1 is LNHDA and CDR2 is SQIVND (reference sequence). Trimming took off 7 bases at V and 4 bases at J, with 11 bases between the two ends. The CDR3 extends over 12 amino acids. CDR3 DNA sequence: TGTGCCAGTAAAGCGAGGGGATACGAGCAGTACTTC. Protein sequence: CASKARGYEQYF. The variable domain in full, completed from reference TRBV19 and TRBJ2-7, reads DGGITQSPKYLFRKEGQNVTLSCEQNLNHDAMYWYRQDPGQGLRLIYYSQIVNDFQKGDIAEGYSVSREKKESFPLTVTSAQKNPTAFYLCASKARGYEQYFGPGTRLTVT.

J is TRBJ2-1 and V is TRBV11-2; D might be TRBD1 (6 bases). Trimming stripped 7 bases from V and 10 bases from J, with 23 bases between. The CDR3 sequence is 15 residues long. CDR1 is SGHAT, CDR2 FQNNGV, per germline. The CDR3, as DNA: TGTGCCAGCACCCGGTTGGGAAGGGACAACCCAGAGCAGTTCTTC. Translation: CASTRLGRDNPEQFF.

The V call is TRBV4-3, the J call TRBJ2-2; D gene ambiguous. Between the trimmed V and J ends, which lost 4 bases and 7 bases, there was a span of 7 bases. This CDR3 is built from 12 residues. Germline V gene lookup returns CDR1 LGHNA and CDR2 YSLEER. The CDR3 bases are TGCGCCAGCAGCCCTAAGAACGGGGAGCTGTTTTTT. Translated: CASSPKNGELFF.

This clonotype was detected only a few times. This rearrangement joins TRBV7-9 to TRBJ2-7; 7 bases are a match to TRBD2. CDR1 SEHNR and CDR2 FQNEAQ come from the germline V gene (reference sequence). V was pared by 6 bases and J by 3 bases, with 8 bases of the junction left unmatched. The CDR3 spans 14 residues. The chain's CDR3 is CASSNRRGDYEQYF. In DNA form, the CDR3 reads TGTGCCAGCAGTAATCGCCGGGGGGACTACGAGCAGTACTTC.

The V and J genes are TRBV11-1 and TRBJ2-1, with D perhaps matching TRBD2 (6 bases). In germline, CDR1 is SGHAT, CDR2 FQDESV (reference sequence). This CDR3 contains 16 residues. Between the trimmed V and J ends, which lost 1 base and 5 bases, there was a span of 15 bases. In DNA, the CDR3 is TGTGCCAGCAGCTTAGTGCGGGATCTTTTCCACAATGAGCAGTTCTTC. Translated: CASSLVRDLFHNEQFF. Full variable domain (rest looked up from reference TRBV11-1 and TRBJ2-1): EAEVAQSPRYKITEKSQAVAFWCDPISGHATLYWYRQILGQGPELLVQFQDESVVDDSQLPKDRFSAERLKGVDSTLKIQPAELGDSAMYLCASSLVRDLFHNEQFFGPGTRLTVL.

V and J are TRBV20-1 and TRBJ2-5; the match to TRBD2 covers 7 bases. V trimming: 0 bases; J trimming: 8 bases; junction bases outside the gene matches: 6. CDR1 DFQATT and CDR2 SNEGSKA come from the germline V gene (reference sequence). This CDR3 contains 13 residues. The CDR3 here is CSARDTGEGTQYF. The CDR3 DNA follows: TGCAGTGCTAGAGATACGGGGGAGGGAACCCAGTACTTC.

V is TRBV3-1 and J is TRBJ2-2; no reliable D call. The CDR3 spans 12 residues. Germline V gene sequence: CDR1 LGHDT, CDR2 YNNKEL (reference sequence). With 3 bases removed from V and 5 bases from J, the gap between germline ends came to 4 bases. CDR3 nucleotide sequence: TGTGCCAGCAGCCATGAAACCGGGGAGCTGTTTTTT. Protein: CASSHETGELFF.

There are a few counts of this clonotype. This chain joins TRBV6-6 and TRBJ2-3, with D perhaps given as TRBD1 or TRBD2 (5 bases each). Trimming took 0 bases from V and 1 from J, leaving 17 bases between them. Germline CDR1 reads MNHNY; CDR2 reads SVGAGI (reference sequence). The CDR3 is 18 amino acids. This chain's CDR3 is CASSYSIGASRGTDTQYF. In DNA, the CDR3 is TGTGCCAGCAGTTACTCGATCGGGGCGTCCAGGGGCACAGATACGCAGTATTTT.

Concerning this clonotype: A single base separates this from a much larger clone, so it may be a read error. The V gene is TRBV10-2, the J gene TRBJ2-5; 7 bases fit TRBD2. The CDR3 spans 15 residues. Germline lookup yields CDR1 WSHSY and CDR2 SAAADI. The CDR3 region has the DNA TGCTCCAGCAGTGAGTCGGGGGGTTGGGGAGAGACCCAGTACTTC. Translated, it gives CSSSESGGWGETQYF.

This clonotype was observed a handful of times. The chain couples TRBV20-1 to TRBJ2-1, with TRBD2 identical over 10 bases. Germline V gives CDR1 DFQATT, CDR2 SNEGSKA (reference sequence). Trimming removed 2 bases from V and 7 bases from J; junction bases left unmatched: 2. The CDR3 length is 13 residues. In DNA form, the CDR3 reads TGCAGTGCTAGAACTAGCGGGAAGAATGAGCAGTTCTTC. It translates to CSARTSGKNEQFF.

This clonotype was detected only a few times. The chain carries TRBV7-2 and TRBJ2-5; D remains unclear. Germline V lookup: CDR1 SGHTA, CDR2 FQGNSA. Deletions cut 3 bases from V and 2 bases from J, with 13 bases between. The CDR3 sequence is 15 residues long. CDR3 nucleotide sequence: TGTGCCAGCAGCTTGTCGACCGGGTTTCAAGAGACCCAGTACTTC. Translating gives CASSLSTGFQETQYF.

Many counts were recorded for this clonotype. In DNA form, the CDR3 reads TGCGCCAGCAGCTACGGACAGGCCGATTATTCACCCCTCCACTTT. Translation gives CASSYGQADYSPLHF. The chain employs TRBV5-1 and TRBJ1-6; TRBD1 matches 7 bases. CDR3 length: 15 residues. J gave up 8 bases and V 3 bases, and 8 bases lay outside the gene matches. Germline loops: CDR1 SGHRS, CDR2 YFSETQ.

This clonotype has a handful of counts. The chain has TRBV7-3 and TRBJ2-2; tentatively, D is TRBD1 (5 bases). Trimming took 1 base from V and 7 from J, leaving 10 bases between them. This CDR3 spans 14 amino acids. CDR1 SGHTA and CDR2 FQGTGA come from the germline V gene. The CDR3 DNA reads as TGTGCCAGCAGCTTAAGGGGCGAGGTCGGGGAGCTGTTTTTT. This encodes CASSLRGEVGELFF.